This TCR beta chain was sequenced during a study of blood T cell repertoires in COVID-19. V was cut by 3 bases and J by 5 bases, with 15 bases left in between. CDR3 size: 16 residues. The germline CDR1 and CDR2 sequences are KGHDR and SFDVKD. Original analysis: Using reference gene primer amplification, nucleated cell counts were estimated. The repertoire was sequenced with immunoSEQ multiplex PCR; TCRdb's copy has only in-frame clones and lacks some. The V and J calls and clone size come from that table; D and trimming were worked out from the DNA. This table has 250,000 to 300,000 clones, approximately 91% appearing once. Individuals drawn from about 26 US areas were roughly 18 to 95 years old.

Sample: PBMCs or T cells enriched from blood (not recorded which). This TCR came from a woman aged 40 to 50 with acute COVID-19. V usage is TRBV24-1 and J usage is TRBJ2-2; D is perhaps TRBD2 (6 bases). Written as DNA, the CDR3 is TGTGCCACCAGTGATGGGGGGAGTTATCGGACCGGGGAGCTGTTTTTT. It encodes CATSDGGSYRTGELFF.